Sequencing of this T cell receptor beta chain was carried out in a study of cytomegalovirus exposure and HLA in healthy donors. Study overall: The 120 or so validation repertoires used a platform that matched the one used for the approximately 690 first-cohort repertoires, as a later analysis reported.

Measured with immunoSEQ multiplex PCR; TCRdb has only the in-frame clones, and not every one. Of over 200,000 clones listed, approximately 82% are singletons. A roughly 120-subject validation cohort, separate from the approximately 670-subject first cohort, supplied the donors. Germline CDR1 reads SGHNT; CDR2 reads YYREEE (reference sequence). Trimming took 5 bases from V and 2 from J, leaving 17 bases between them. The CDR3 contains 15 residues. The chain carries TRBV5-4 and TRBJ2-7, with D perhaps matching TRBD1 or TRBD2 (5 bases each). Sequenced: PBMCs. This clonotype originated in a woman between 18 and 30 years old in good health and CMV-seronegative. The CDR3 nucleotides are TGTGCCAGCAGGATGGGGACCGCGGAACCCTACGAGCAGTACTTC. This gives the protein CASRMGTAEPYEQYF.